These T cell receptor beta chains were read from a single sample in a study of T cell responses to AZD1222 COVID-19 vaccine. Here immunoSEQ multiplex PCR was the method, and the copy in TCRdb shows in-frame clones only, minus some. The repertoire holds 130,000 to 150,000 clones, with around 89% as singletons. The starting material was peripheral blood, obtained on day 0 of AZD1222 vaccination. The source is an adult in good health. The CDR3 runs from the conserved cysteine through the conserved F or W. Fields, in order: V gene, CDR3 protein.

>TRBV4-3
CASSSGQGPPSGYTF
>TRBV7-9
CASGQGDRYGYTF
>TRBV7-2
CASSPQAAGAYEQYF
>TRBV29-1
CSAIREEGTEAFF
>TRBV6-6
CASSYIGDGYTF
>TRBV5-1
CASSGTGSTEAFF
>TRBV11-1
CASSAGSGGNQPQHF
>TRBV6-5
CASSYSGMHNEQFF
>TRBV6-6
CASSTPGAGEQYF
>TRBV19
CASLADIGYGYTF
>TRBV6-1
CASSEQVNSGRSSSYEQYF
>TRBV7-7
CASSPASQETQYF
>TRBV6-5
CASSQTQGANGYTF
>TRBV5-1
CASSLGLANTGELFF
>TRBV2
CASRLARDGNSPLHF
>TRBV7-6
CASSQGRNEQFF
>TRBV7-3
CASSPGAGQPQHF
>TRBV28
CATTPEGLTGELFF
>TRBV7-2
CASSTQHRGGYTF
>TRBV4-3
CASSQASFGNTIYF
>TRBV3-1/TRBV3-2
CASCQGDTEAFF
>TRBV24-1
CATSRAGETQYF
>TRBV19
CASSRGTAFTEAFF
>TRBV6-4
CASSGDRGRQETQYF
>TRBV5-1
CASSPIDTDTQYF
>TRBV28
CASISGANTGELFF
>TRBV14
CASRLGGSEKLFF
>TRBV30
CAWTDRPNTEAFF
>TRBV30
CAWSVGGSTEAFF
>TRBV12-3/TRBV12-4
CASSFPGVVELFF
>TRBV2
CASRKDPGQSSTPIF
>TRBV20-1
CSASGTNYEQYF
>TRBV27
CASSLFYEGRLAGYNEQFF
>TRBV15
CATSRDPPKAGGTDTQYF
>TRBV15
CATSRGSTDTQYF
>TRBV5-1
CASSLVTGDYGYTF
>TRBV5-4
CASSGLAGLTDTQYF
>TRBV2
CASEAGLAYEQYF
>TRBV29-1
CSVQEGVDEQYF
>TRBV5-8
CASSPGTRRNSPLHF
>TRBV2
CASSETPMGGYTF